Listed below are T cell receptor beta chains from one sample, sequenced in a study of human T cells and chemical hapten exposure. Using its own MiXCR run on the RACE reads, TCRdb lists one record per CDR3 protein. The table records 100,000 to 150,000 distinct CDR3 sequences, approximately 9.5% of them present only once. Sequenced input: whole blood. The receptors stem from a male donor in good health. Some clones in this sample may be carry-over from other donors' samples. Both conserved end residues are part of each CDR3. The order of the fields is CDR3 protein, CDR3 DNA, clone size, D gene, V gene, J gene. The D gene is left open where the match is weak. Expanded clones are given a class, and other clones once, few, many or no size at all.

cdr3_aa: CSAPWDLGNEQFF
cdr3_nt: TGCAGTGCCCCCTGGGACCTGGGCAATGAGCAGTTCTTC
clone_size: few
d_call: -
v_call: TRBV20-1
j_call: TRBJ2-1

cdr3_aa: CASSDAGQGGGEQYF
cdr3_nt: TGTGCCAGCAGTGACGCGGGACAGGGAGGAGGGGAGCAGTACTTC
clone_size: few
d_call: TRBD1
v_call: TRBV6-6
j_call: TRBJ2-7

cdr3_aa: CASSAITDTQYF
cdr3_nt: TGTGCCAGCAGCGCTATCACAGATACGCAGTATTTT
clone_size: -
d_call: -
v_call: TRBV9
j_call: TRBJ2-3

cdr3_aa: CASSSQRYQETQYF
cdr3_nt: TGTGCCAGCAGCTCACAAAGGTACCAAGAGACCCAGTACTTC
clone_size: few
d_call: -
v_call: TRBV7-9
j_call: TRBJ2-5

cdr3_aa: CASSPSGLRGNEQFF
cdr3_nt: TGTGCCAGCAGCCCCTCGGGCCTAAGGGGCAATGAGCAGTTCTTC
clone_size: few
d_call: -
v_call: TRBV7-9
j_call: TRBJ2-1

cdr3_aa: CASSWGPQNTGELFF
cdr3_nt: TGTGCCAGCAGCTGGGGACCCCAGAACACCGGGGAGCTGTTTTTT
clone_size: -
d_call: -
v_call: TRBV5-8
j_call: TRBJ2-2

cdr3_aa: CSGYLAGGPGELFF
cdr3_nt: TGCAGCGGATATCTAGCGGGAGGGCCCGGGGAGCTGTTTTTT
clone_size: -
d_call: TRBD2
v_call: TRBV29-1
j_call: TRBJ2-2

cdr3_aa: CASSSSSGSYEQYF
cdr3_nt: TGTGCCAGCAGCTCGTCTAGCGGCTCCTACGAGCAGTACTTC
clone_size: -
d_call: TRBD2
v_call: TRBV7-2
j_call: TRBJ2-7

cdr3_aa: CASSLRTGELFF
cdr3_nt: TGTGCCAGCAGCCTCCGGACCGGGGAGCTGTTTTTT
clone_size: many
d_call: -
v_call: TRBV11-3
j_call: TRBJ2-2

cdr3_aa: CASIDRVRYEQYF
cdr3_nt: TGTGCCAGCATAGACAGGGTCAGGTACGAGCAGTACTTC
clone_size: -
d_call: TRBD1
v_call: TRBV6-5
j_call: TRBJ2-7

cdr3_aa: CSARTGLGETQYF
cdr3_nt: TGCAGCGCACGGACAGGCTTGGGGGAGACCCAGTACTTC
clone_size: many
d_call: TRBD1
v_call: TRBV29-1
j_call: TRBJ2-5

cdr3_aa: CASGYGQGANTGELFF
cdr3_nt: TGTGCCAGCGGCTACGGACAGGGGGCAAACACCGGGGAGCTGTTTTTT
clone_size: many
d_call: TRBD1
v_call: TRBV6-1
j_call: TRBJ2-2

cdr3_aa: CASSPPGDSNQPQHF
cdr3_nt: TGTGCCAGCAGTCCCCCGGGGGATAGCAATCAGCCCCAGCATTTT
clone_size: many
d_call: -
v_call: TRBV2
j_call: TRBJ1-5

cdr3_aa: CASRGETYEQYF
cdr3_nt: TGTGCCTCCAGGGGAGAAACCTACGAGCAGTACTTC
clone_size: -
d_call: -
v_call: TRBV2
j_call: TRBJ2-7